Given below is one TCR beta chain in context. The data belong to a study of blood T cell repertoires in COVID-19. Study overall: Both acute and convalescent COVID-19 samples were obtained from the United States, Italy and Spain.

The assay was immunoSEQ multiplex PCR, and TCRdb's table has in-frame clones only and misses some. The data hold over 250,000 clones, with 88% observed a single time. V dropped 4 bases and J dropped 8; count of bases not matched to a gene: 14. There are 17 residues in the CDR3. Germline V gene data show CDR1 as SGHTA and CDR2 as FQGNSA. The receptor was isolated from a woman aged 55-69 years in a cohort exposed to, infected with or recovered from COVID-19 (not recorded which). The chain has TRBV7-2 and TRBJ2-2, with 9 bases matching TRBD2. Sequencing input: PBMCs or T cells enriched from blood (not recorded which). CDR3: CASSYNVLAGRSGELFF. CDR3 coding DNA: TGTGCCAGCAGCTATAACGTTCTAGCGGGGCGCTCGGGGGAGCTGTTTTTT.